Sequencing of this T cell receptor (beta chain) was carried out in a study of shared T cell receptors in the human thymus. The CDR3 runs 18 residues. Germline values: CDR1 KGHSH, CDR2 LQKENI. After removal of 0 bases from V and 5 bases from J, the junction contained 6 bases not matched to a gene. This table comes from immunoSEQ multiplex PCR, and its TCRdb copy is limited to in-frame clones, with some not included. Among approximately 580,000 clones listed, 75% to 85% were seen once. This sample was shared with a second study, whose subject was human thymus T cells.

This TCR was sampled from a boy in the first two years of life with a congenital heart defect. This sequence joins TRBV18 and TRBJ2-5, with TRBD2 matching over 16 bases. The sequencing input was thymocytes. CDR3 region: CASSPPGLAGGRRETQYF. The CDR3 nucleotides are TGTGCCAGCTCACCACCGGGACTAGCGGGAGGGCGAAGGGAGACCCAGTACTTC.